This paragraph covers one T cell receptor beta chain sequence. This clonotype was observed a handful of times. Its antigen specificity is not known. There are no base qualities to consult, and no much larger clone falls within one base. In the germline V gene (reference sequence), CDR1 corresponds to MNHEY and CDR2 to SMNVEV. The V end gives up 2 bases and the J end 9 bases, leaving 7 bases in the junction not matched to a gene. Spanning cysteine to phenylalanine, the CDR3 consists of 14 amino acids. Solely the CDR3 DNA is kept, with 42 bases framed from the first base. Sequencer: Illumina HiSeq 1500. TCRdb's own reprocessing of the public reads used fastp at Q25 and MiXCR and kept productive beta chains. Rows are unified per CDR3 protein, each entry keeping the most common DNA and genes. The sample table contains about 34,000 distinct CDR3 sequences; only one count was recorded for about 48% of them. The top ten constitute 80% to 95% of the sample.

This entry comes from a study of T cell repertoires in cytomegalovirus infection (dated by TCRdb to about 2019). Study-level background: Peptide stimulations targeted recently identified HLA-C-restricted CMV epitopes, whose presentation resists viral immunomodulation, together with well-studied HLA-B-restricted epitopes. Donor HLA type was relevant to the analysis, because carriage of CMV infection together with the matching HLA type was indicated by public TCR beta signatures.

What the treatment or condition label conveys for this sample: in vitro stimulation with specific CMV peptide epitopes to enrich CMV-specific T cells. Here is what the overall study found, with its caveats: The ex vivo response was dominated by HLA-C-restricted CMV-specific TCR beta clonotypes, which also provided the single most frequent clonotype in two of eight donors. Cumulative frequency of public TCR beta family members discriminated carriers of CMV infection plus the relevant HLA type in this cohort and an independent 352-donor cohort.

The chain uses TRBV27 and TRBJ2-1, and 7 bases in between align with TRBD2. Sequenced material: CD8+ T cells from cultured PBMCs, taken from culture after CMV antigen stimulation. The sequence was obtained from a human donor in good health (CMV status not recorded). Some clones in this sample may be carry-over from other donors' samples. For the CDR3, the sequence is CASSLIDGGSEQFF. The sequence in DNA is TGTGCCAGCAGTTTAATAGACGGGGGGAGTGAGCAGTTCTTC.